The clone carrying this T cell receptor beta chain was observed once. Following RNA extraction, reverse transcription yielded cDNA that acted as the sequencing template. Generated by immunoSEQ multiplex PCR, the TCRdb table keeps only in-frame clones and is missing some. The sample holds about 150,000 clones, about 53% seen once. This specimen comes from a study of CD8+ T cells in alopecia areata. The CDR3 sequence is 14 residues long. Germline V gene sequence: CDR1 SGHRS, CDR2 YFSETQ. The ends were cut back, 5 bases at V and 5 bases at J, with 11 bases in the middle. J is TRBJ1-6 and V is TRBV5-1; D possibly corresponds to TRBD1 (6 bases). The sample here was CD8+ T cells sorted from blood, taken at week 0. The TCR was taken from a human donor with alopecia areata. The CDR3 nucleotides are TGCGCCAGCAGAGAGGACAGCAATAATTCACCCCTCCACTTT. Its protein product is CASREDSNNSPLHF.